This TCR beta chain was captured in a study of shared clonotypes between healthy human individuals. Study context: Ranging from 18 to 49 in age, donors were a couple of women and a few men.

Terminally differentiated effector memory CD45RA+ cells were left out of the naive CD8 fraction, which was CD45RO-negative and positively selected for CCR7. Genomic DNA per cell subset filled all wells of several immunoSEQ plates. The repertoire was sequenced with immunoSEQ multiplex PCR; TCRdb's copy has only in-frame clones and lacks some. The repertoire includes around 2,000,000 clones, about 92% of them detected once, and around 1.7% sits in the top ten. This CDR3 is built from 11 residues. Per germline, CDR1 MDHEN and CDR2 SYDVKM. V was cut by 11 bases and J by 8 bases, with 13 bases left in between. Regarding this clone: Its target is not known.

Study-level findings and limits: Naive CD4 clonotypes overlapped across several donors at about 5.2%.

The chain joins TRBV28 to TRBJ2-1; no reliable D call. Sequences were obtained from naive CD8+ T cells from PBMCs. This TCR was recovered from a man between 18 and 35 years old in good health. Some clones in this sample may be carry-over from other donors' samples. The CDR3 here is CASRSSYEQFF. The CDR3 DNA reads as TGTGCCTCAAGAAGCTCTTATGAGCAGTTCTTC.